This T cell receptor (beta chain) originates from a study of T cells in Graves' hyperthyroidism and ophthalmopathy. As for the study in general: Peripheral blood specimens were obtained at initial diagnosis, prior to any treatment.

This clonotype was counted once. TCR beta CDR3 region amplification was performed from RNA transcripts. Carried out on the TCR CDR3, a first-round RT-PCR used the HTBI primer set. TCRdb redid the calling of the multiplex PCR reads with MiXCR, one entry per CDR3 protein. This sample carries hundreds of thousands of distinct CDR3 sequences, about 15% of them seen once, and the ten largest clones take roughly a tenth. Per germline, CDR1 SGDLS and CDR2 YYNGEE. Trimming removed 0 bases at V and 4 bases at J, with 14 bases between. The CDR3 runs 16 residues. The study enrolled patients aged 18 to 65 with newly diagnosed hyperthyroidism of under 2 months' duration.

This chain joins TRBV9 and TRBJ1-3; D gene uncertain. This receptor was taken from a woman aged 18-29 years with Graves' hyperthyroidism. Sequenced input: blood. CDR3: CASSVGPFGRGNTIYF. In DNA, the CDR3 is TGTGCCAGCAGCGTAGGGCCTTTCGGCAGGGGAAACACCATATATTTT.